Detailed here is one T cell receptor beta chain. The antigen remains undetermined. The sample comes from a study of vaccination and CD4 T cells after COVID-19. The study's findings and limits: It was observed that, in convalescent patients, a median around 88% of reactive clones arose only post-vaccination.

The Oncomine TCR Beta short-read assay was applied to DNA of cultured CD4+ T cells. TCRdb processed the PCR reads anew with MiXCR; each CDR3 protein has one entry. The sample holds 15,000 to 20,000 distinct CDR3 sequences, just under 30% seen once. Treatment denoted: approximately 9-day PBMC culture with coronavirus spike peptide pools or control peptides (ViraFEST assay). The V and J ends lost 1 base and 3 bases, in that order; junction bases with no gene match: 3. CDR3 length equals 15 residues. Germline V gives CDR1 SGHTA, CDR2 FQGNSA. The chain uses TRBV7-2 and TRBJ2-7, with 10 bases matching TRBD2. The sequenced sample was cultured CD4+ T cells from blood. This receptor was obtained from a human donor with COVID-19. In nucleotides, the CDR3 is TGTGCCAGCAGCTTAGTATCTAGCGGGAGCTACGAGCAGTACTTC. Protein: CASSLVSSGSYEQYF.